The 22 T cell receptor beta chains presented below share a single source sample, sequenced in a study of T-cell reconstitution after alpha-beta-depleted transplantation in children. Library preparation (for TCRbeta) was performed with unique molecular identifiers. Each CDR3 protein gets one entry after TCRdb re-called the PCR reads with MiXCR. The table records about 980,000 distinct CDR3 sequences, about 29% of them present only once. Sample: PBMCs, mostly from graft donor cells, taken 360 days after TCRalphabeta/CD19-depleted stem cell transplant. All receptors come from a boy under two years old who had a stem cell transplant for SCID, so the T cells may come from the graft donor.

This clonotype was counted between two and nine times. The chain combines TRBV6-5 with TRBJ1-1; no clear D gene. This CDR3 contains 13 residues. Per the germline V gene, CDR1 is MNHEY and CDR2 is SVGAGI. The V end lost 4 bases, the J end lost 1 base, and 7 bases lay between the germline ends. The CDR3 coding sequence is TGTGCCAGCAGTTCAGCTAGGAACACTGAAGCTTTCTTT. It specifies CASSSARNTEAFF.

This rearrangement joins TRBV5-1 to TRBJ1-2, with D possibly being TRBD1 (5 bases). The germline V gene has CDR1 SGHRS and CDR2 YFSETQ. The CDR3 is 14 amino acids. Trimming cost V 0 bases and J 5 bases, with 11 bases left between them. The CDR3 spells CASSLGREAYGYTF. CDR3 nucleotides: TGCGCCAGCAGCTTGGGCAGGGAAGCGTATGGCTACACCTTC.

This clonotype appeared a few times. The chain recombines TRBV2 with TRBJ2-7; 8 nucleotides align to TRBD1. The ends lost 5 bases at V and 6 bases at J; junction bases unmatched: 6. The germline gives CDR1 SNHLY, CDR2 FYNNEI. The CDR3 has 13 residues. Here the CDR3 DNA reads TGTGCCAGCAGTCCAAGCAGGGGGCGCGAGCAGTACTTC. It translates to CASSPSRGREQYF.

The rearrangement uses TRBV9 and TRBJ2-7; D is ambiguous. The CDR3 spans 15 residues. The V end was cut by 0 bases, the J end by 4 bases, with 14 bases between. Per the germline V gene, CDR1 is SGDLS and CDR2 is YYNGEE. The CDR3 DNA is TGTGCCAGCAGCGTAGTGTGGCAGGAGATTTACGAGCAGTACTTC. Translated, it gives CASSVVWQEIYEQYF.

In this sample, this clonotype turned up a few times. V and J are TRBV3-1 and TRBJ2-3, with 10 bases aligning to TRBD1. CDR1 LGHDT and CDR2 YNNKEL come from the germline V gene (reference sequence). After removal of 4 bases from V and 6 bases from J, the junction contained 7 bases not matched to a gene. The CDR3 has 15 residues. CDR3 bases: TGTGCCAGCAGCCCGCCGGGACAGGGGAAGGATACGCAGTATTTT. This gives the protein CASSPPGQGKDTQYF.

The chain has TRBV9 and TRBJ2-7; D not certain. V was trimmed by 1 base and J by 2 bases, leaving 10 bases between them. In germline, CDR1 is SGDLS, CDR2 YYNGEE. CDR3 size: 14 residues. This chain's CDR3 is CASSVYPSPYEQYF. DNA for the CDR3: TGTGCCAGCAGCGTATACCCATCTCCCTACGAGCAGTACTTC.

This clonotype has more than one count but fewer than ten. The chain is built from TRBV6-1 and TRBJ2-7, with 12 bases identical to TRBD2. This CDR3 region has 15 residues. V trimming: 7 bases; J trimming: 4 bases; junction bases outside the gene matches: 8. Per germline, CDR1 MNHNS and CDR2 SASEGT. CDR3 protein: CASIGLAGGQYEQYF. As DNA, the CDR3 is TGTGCCAGCATAGGTCTAGCGGGGGGGCAGTACGAGCAGTACTTC.

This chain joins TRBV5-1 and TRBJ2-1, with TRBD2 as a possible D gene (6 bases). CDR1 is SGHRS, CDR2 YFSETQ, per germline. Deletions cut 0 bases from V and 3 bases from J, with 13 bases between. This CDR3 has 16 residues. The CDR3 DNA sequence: TGCGCCAGCAGCTTGGTCGGTGGGGGAGGCTACAATGAGCAGTTCTTC. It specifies CASSLVGGGGYNEQFF.

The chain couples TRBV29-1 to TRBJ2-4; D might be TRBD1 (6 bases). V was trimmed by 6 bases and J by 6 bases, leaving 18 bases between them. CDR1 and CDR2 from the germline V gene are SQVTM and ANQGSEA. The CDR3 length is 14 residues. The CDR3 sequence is CSVTIQGQTNIQYF. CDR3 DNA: TGCAGCGTAACAATACAGGGACAAACAAACATTCAGTACTTC.

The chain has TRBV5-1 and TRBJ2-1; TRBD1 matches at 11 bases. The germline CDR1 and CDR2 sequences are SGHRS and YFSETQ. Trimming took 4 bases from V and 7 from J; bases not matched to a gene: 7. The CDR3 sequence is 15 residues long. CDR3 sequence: CASSPPGTGGNEQFF. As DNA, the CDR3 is TGCGCCAGCAGCCCACCCGGGACAGGGGGTAATGAGCAGTTCTTC.

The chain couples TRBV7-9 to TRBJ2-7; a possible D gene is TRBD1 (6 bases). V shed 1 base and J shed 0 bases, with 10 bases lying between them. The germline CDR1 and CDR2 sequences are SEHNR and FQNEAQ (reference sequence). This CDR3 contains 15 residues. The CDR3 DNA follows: TGTGCCAGCAGCTTAGGACAGGATGGCTCCTACGAGCAGTACTTC. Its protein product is CASSLGQDGSYEQYF.

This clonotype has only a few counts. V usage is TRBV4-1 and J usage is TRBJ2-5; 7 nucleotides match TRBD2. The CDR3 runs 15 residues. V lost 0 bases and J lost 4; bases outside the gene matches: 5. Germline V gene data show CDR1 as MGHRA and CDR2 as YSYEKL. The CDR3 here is CASSQEERGIETQYF. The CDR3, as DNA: TGCGCCAGCAGCCAAGAGGAGCGGGGAATAGAGACCCAGTACTTC.

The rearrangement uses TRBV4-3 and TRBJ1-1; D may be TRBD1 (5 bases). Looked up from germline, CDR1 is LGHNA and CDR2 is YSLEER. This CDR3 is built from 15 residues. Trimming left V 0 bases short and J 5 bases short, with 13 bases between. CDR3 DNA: TGCGCCAGCAGCCAAGATGCAGGGCGAGGAACTGAAGCTTTCTTT. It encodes CASSQDAGRGTEAFF.

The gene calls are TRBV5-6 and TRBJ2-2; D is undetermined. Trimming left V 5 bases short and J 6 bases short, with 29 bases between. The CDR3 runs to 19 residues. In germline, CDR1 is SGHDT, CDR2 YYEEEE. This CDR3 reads CASSPLLRTPNKNAGELFF. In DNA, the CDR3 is TGTGCCAGCAGTCCCTTACTCCGAACCCCAAACAAAAACGCCGGGGAGCTGTTTTTT.

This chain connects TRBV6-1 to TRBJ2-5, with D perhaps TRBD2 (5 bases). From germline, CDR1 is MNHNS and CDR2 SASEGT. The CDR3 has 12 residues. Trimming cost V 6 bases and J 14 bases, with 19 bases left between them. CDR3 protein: CASSSPPGISYF. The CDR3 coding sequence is TGTGCCAGCAGCTCCCCCCCGGGGATTTCTTACTTC.

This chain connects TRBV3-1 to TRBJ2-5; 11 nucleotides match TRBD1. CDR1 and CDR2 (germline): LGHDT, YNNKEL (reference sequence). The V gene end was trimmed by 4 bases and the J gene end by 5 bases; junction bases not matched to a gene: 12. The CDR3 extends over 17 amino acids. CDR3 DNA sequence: TGTGCCAGCAGCCCCGGGTGGACAGGGGGCAAGTTGGAGACCCAGTACTTC. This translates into CASSPGWTGGKLETQYF.

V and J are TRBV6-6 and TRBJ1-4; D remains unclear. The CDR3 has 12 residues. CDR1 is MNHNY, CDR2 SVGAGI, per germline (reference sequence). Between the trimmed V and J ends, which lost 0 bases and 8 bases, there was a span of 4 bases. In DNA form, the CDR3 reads TGTGCCAGCAGTTACTCACAGGAAAAACTGTTTTTT. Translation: CASSYSQEKLFF.

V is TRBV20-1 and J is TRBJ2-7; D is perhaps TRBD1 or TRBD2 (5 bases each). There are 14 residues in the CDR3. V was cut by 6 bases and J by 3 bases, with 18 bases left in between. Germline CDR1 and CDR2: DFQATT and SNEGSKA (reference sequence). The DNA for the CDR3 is TGCAGTGCGAGGGACCCTGTGAGGAGCTACGAGCAGTACTTC. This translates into CSARDPVRSYEQYF.

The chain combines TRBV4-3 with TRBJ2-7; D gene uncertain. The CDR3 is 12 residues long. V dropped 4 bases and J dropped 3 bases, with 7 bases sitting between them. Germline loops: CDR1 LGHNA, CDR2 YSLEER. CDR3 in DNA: TGCGCCAGCAGCCTGGGCGTCTACGAGCAGTACGTC. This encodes CASSLGVYEQYV.

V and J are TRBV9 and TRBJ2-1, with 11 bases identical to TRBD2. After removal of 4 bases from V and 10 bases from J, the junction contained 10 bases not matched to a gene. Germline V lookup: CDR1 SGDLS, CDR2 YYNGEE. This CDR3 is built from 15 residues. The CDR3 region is CASSPRLAGPSEQFF. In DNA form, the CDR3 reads TGTGCCAGCAGCCCACGACTAGCGGGGCCGTCCGAGCAGTTCTTC.

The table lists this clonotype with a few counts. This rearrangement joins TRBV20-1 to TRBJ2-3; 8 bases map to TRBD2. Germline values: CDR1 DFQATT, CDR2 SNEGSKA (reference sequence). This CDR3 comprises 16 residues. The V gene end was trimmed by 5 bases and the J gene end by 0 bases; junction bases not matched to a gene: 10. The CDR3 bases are TGCAGTGCTCAGGCGGGGGGCTCCCTAAGCACAGATACGCAGTATTTT. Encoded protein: CSAQAGGSLSTDTQYF.

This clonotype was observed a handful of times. CDR3: CASSEFWLSSGKETQYF. CDR3 coding DNA: TGTGCCAGCAGTGAATTTTGGTTATCTAGCGGGAAAGAGACCCAGTACTTC. The V gene is TRBV2, the J gene TRBJ2-5; 9 nucleotides agree with TRBD2. The CDR3 loop spans 17 amino acids. Looked up from germline, CDR1 is SNHLY and CDR2 is FYNNEI. The junction had 10 bases not matched to a gene; V was cut back by 2 bases and J by 3 bases. The entire variable domain, with the rest obtained from reference TRBV2 and TRBJ2-5, is as follows: EPEVTQTPSHQVTQMGQEVILRCVPISNHLYFYWYRQILGQKVEFLVSFYNNEISEKSEIFDDQFSVERPDGSNFTLKIRSTKLEDSAMYFCASSEFWLSSGKETQYFGPGTRLLVL.